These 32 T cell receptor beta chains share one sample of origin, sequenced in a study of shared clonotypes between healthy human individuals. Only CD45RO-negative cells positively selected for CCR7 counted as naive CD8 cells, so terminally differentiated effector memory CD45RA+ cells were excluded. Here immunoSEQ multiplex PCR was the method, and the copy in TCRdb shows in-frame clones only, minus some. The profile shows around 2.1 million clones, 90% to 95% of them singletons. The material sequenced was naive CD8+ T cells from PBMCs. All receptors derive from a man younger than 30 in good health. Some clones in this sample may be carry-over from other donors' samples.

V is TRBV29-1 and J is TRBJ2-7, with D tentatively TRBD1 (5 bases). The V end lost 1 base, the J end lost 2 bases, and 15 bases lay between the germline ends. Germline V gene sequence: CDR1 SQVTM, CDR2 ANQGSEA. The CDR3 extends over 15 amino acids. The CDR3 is CSVEAGIKGTYEQYF. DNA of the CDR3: TGCAGCGTTGAAGCTGGCATTAAGGGGACCTACGAGCAGTACTTC.

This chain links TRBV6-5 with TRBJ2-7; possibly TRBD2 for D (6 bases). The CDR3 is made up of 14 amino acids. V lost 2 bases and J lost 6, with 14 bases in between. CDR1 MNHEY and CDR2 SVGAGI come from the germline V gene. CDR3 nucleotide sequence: TGTGCCAGCAGTTACGAGAGTTGGGGAGGCGAGCAGTACTTC. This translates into CASSYESWGGEQYF.

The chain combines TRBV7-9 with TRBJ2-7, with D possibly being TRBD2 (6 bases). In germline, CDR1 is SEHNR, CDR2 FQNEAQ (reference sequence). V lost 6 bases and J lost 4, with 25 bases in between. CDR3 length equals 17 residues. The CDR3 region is CASSGPPSGPAGYEQYF. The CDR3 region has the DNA TGTGCCAGCAGTGGGCCTCCAAGCGGGCCCGCTGGGTACGAGCAGTACTTC. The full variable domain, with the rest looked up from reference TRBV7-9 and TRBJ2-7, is DTGVSQNPRHKITKRGQNVTFRCDPISEHNRLYWYRQTLGQGPEFLTYFQNEAQLEKSRLLSDRFSAERPKGSFSTLEIQRTEQGDSAMYLCASSGPPSGPAGYEQYFGPGTRLTVT.

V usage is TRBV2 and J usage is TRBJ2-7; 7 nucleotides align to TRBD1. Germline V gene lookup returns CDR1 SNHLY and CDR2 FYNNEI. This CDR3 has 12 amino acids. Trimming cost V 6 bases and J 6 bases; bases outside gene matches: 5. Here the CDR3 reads CASRQTGVEQYF. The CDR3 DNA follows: TGTGCCAGCAGGCAAACAGGGGTCGAGCAGTACTTC.

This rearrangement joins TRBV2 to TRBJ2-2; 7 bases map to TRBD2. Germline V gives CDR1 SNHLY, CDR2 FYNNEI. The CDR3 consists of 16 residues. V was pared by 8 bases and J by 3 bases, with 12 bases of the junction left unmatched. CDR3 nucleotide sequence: TGTGCCAGCGGGGGAGGGGCCGTGATTGACACCGGGGAGCTGTTTTTT. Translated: CASGGGAVIDTGELFF.

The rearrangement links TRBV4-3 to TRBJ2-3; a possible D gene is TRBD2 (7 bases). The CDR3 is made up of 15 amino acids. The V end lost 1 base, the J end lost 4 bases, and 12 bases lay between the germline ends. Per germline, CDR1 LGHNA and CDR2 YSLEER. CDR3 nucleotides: TGCGCCAGCAGCCAAGGGGGGGGGCAGGCAGATACGCAGTATTTT. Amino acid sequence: CASSQGGGQADTQYF.

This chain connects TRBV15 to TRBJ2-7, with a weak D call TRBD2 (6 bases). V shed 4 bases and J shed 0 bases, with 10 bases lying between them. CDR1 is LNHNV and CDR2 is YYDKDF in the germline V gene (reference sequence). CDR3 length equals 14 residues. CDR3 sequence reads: CATSNRDSSYEQYF. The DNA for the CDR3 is TGTGCCACCAGCAACCGGGACTCCTCCTACGAGCAGTACTTC.

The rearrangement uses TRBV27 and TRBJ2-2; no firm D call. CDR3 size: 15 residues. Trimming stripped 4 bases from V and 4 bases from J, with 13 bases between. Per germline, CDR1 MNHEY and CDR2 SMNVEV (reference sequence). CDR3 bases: TGTGCCAGCAGTTCCCTCGTCCTCCCCACCGGGGAGCTGTTTTTT. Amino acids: CASSSLVLPTGELFF.

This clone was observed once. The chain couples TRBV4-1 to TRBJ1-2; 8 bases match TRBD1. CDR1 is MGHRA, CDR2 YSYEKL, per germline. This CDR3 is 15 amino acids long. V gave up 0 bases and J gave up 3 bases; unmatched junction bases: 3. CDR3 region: CASSQDRTGYYGYTF. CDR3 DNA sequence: TGCGCCAGCAGCCAAGATCGGACAGGGTACTATGGCTACACCTTC.

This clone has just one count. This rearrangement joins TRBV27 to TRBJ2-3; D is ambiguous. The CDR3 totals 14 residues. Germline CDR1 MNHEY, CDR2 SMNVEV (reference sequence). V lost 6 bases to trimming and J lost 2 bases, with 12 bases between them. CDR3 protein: CASRSLLDTDTQYF. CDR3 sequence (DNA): TGTGCCAGCAGATCCCTCCTAGACACAGATACGCAGTATTTT.

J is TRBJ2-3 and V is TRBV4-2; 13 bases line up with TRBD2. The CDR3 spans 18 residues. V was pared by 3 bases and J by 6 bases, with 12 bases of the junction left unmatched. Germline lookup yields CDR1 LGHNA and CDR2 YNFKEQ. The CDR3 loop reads CASSQRSGLAGSADTQYF. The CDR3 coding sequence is TGTGCCAGCAGCCAGCGCTCGGGACTAGCGGGATCGGCGGATACGCAGTATTTT.

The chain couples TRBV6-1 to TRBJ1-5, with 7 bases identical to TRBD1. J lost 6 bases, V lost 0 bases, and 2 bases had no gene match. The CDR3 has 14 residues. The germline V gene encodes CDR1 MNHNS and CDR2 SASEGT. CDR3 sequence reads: CASSEAQGFQPQHF. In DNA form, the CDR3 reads TGTGCCAGCAGTGAAGCACAGGGGTTTCAGCCCCAGCATTTT.

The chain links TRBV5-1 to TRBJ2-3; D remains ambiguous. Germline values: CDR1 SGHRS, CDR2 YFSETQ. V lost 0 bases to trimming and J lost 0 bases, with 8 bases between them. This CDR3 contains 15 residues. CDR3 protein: CASSLEGISTDTQYF. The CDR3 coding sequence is TGCGCCAGCAGCTTGGAGGGCATTAGCACAGATACGCAGTATTTT.

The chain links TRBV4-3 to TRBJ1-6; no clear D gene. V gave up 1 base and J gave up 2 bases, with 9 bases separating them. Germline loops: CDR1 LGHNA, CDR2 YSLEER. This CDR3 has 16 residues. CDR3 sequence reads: CASSQGTGTYNSPLHF. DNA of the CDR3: TGCGCCAGCAGCCAAGGGACCGGTACCTATAATTCACCCCTCCACTTT.

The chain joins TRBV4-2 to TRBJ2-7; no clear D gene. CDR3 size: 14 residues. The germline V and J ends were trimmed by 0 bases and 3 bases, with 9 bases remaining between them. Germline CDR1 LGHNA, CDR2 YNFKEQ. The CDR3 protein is CASSQEKFDYEQYF. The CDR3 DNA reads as TGTGCCAGCAGCCAAGAGAAGTTCGACTACGAGCAGTACTTC.

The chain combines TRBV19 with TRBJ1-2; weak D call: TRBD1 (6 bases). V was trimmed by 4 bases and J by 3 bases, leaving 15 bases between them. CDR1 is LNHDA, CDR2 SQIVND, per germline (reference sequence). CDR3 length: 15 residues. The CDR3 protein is CASSTAGHNYYGYTF. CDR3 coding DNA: TGTGCCAGTAGTACTGCGGGACACAATTACTATGGCTACACCTTC. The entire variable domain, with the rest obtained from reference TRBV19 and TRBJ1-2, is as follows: DGGITQSPKYLFRKEGQNVTLSCEQNLNHDAMYWYRQDPGQGLRLIYYSQIVNDFQKGDIAEGYSVSREKKESFPLTVTSAQKNPTAFYLCASSTAGHNYYGYTFGSGTRLTVV.

The CDR3 is CASSLAGLVYNEQFF. CDR3 bases: TGTGCCAGCAGCTTAGCGGGACTAGTATACAATGAGCAGTTCTTC. The V gene is TRBV7-2, the J gene TRBJ2-1, with 8 bases aligning to TRBD2. V lost 0 bases, J lost 4 bases, and 2 bases stayed unmatched. The length of the CDR3 is 15 residues. Germline V gene data show CDR1 as SGHTA and CDR2 as FQGNSA.

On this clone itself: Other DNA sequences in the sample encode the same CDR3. The CDR3 region is CASSIGLAGELFF. The CDR3 bases are TGTGCCAGTAGTATAGGACTAGCGGGGGAGCTGTTTTTT. The chain couples TRBV19 to TRBJ2-2, with 8 nucleotides matching TRBD2. Germline V gene data show CDR1 as LNHDA and CDR2 as SQIVND (reference sequence). After removal of 1 base from V and 8 bases from J, the junction contained 0 bases not matched to a gene. The CDR3 is 13 residues long.

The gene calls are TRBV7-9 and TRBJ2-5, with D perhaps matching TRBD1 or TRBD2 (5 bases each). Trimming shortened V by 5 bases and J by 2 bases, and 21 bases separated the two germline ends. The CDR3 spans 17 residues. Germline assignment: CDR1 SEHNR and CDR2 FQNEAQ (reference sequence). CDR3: CASSPVGGRDGQETQYF. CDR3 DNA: TGTGCCAGCAGCCCAGTGGGCGGACGGGACGGGCAAGAGACCCAGTACTTC.

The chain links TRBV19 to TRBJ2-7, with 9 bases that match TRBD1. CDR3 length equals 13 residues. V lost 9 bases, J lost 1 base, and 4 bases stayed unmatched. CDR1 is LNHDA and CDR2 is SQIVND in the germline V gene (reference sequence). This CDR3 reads CASTGGQSYEQYF. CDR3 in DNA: TGTGCCAGCACAGGGGGCCAGTCCTACGAGCAGTACTTC.

The CDR3 DNA reads TGTGCCAGCAGTTTATTTGGGACCCTTGATACGGTGAGCACAGATACGCAGTATTTT. Encoded protein: CASSLFGTLDTVSTDTQYF. The chain is built from TRBV28 and TRBJ2-3; either TRBD1 or TRBD2 may fit D (5 bases each). Trimming pared 1 base from V and 0 bases from J, leaving 20 bases between. The length of the CDR3 is 19 residues. Germline CDR1 reads MDHEN; CDR2 reads SYDVKM.

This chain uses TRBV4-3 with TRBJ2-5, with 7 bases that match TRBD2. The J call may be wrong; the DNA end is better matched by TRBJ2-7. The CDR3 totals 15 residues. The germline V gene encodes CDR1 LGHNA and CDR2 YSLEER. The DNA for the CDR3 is TGCGCCAGCAGCCAAGAGGTAGCGGGCCGCTACGAGCAGTACTTC. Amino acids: CASSQEVAGRYEQYF.

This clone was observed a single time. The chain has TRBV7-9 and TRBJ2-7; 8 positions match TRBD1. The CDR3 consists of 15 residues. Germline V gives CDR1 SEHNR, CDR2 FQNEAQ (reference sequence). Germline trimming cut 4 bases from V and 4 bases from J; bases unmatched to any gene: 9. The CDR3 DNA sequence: TGTGCCAGCAGCTCCCCACGGGACAGGTGGTACGAGCAGTACTTC. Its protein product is CASSSPRDRWYEQYF.

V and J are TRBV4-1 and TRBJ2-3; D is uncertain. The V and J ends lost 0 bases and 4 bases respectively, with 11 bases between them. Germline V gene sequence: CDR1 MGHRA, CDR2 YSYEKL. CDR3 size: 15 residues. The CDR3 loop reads CASSQDPSAADTQYF. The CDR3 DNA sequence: TGCGCCAGCAGCCAAGACCCCTCCGCCGCAGATACGCAGTATTTT.

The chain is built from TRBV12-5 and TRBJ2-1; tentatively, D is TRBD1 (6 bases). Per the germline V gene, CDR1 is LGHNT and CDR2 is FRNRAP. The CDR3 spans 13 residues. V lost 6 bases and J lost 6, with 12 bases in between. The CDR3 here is CASGISRGNEQFF. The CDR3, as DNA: TGTGCTAGTGGGATTTCCAGGGGCAATGAGCAGTTCTTC. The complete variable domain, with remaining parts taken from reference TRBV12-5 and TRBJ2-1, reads DARVTQTPRHKVTEMGQEVTMRCQPILGHNTVFWYRQTMMQGLELLAYFRNRAPLDDSGMPKDRFSAEMPDATLATLKIQPSEPRDSAVYFCASGISRGNEQFFGPGTRLTVL.

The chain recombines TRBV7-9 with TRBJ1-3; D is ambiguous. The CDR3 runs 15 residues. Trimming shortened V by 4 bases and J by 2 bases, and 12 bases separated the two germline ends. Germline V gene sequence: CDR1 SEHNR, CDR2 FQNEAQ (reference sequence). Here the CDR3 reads CASSSAGVPGNTIYF. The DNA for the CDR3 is TGTGCCAGCAGCTCCGCCGGGGTGCCTGGAAACACCATATATTTT.

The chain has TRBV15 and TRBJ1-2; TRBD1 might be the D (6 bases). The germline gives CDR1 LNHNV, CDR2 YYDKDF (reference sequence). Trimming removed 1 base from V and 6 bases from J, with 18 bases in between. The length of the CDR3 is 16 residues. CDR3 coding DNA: TGTGCCACCAGCAGAGCGGATCTGGGGGCGAACGATGGCTACACCTTC. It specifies CATSRADLGANDGYTF. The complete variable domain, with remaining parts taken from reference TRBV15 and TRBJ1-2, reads DAMVIQNPRYQVTQFGKPVTLSCSQTLNHNVMYWYQQKSSQAPKLLFHYYDKDFNNEADTPDNFQSRRPNTSFCFLDIRSPGLGDTAMYLCATSRADLGANDGYTFGSGTRLTVV.

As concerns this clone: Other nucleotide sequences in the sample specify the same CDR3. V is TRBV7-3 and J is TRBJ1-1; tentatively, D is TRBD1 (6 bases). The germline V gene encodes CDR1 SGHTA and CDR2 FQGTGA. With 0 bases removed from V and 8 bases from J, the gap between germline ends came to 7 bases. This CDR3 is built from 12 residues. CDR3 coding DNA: TGTGCCAGCAGCTTAACAAGGGGGGAAGCTTTCTTT. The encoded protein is CASSLTRGEAFF.

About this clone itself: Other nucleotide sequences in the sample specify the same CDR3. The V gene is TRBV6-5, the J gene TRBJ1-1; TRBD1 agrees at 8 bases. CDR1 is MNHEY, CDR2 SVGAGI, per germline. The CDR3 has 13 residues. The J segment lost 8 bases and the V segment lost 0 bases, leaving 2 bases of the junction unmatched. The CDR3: CASSYSDRGEAFF. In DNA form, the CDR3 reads TGTGCCAGCAGTTACTCTGACAGGGGAGAAGCTTTCTTT.

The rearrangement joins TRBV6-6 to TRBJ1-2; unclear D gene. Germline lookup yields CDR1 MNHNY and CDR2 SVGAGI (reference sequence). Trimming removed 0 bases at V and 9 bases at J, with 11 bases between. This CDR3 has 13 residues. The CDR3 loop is CASSYSLWQSYTF. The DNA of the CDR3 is TGTGCCAGCAGTTACTCTCTTTGGCAAAGCTACACCTTC.

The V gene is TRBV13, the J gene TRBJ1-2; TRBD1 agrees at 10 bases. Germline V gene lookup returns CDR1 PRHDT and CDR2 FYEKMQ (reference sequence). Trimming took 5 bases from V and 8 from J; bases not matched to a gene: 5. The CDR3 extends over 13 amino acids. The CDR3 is CASSVDRGPGYTF. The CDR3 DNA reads TGTGCCAGCAGCGTAGACAGGGGGCCCGGCTACACCTTC.

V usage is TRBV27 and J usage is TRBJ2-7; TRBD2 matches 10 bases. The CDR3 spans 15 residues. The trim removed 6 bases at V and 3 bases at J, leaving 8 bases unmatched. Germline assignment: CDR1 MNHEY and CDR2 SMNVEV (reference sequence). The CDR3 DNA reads TGTGCCAGCAGGATGGCGACTAGCGGGTTCTACGAGCAGTACTTC. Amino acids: CASRMATSGFYEQYF.